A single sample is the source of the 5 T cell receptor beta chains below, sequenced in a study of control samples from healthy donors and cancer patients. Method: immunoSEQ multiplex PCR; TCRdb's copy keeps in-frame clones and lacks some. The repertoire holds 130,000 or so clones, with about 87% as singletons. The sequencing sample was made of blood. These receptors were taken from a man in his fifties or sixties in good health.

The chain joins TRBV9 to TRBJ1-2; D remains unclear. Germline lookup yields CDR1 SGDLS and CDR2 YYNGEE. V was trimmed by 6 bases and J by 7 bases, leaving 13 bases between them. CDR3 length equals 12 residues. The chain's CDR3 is CASNSEPGGYTF. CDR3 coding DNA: TGTGCCAGCAACAGCGAGCCAGGTGGCTACACCTTC.

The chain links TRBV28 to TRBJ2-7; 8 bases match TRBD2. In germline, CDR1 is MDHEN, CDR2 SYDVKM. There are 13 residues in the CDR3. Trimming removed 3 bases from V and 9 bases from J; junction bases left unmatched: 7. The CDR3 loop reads CASSFVRAGGQYF. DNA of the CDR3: TGTGCCAGCAGTTTTGTTAGGGCGGGAGGGCAGTACTTC.

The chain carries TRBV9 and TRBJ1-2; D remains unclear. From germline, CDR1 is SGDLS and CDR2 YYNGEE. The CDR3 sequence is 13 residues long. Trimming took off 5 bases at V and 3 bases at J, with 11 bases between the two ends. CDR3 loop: CASRGGSDYGYTF. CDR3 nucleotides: TGTGCCAGCAGAGGAGGGTCGGACTATGGCTACACCTTC.

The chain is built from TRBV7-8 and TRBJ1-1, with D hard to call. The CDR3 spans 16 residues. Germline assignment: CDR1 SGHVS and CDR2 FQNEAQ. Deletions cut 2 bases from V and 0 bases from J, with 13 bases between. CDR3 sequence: CASSLKRAAMNTEAFF. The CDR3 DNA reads TGTGCCAGCAGCTTAAAAAGGGCAGCCATGAACACTGAAGCTTTCTTT.

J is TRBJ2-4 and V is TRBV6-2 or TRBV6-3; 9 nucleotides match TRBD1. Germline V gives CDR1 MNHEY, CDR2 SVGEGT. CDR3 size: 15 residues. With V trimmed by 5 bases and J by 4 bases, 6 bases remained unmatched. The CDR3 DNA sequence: TGTGCCAGCAGTAAAACCGGGACAGGGAAAAACATTCAGTACTTC. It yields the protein CASSKTGTGKNIQYF.